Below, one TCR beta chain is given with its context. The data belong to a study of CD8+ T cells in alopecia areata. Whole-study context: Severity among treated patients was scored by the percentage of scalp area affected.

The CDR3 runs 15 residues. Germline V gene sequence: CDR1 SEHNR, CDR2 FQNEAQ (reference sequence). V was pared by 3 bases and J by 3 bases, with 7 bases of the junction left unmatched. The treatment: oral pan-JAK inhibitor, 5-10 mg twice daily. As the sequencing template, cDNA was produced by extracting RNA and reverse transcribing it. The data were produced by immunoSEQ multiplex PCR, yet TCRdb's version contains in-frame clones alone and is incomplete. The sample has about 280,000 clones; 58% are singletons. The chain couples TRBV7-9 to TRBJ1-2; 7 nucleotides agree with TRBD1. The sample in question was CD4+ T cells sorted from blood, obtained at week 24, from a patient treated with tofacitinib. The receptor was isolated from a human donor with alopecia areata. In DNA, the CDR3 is TGTGCCAGCAGCTTGCATGACAGGGTAGACTATGGCTACACCTTC. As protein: CASSLHDRVDYGYTF.